The 17 T cell receptor beta chains below were found in one sample sequenced in a study of graft-versus-host responses after intestinal transplantation. Their antigen targets remain unknown. TCRdb's table, derived via immunoSEQ multiplex PCR, lists solely in-frame clones and lacks some. The table shows some 86,000 clones, with 90% to 95% occurring only once. The sample was unstimulated CD8+ T cells sorted from spleen or lymph node cells, taken before intestinal transplant. Receptors originate from a human donor who received an intestinal transplant.

The chain has TRBV10-2 and TRBJ2-5, with D perhaps assigned TRBD1 or TRBD2 (7 bases each). CDR3 length: 12 residues. V lost 7 bases, J lost 14 bases, and 20 bases lay in between. Germline lookup yields CDR1 WSHSY and CDR2 SAAADI. CDR3 region: CASTWTPGGDYF. DNA for the CDR3: TGCGCCAGCACCTGGACTCCAGGGGGGGACTACTTC.

This clone showed up just once. CDR3 protein: CASSESPASETQYF. CDR3 bases: TGTGCCAGCAGTGAAAGTCCGGCTTCCGAGACCCAGTACTTC. The rearrangement links TRBV6-1 to TRBJ2-5; no clear D gene. V lost 2 bases to trimming and J lost 5 bases, with 12 bases between them. Germline V gene lookup returns CDR1 MNHNS and CDR2 SASEGT. The CDR3 is 14 residues long.

The chain is built from TRBV6-5 and TRBJ2-7, with D hard to call. The CDR3 is 12 residues long. V lost 5 bases and J lost 2, with 7 bases in between. Germline CDR1 reads MNHEY; CDR2 reads SVGAGI. This chain's CDR3 is CASSDNPYEQYF. CDR3 nucleotides: TGTGCCAGCAGTGATAACCCCTACGAGCAGTACTTC.

Only one count was recorded for this clone. The CDR3 here is CSGVRVGAEAFF. The CDR3 DNA sequence: TGCAGCGGGGTCAGGGTCGGGGCTGAAGCTTTCTTT. The chain is built from TRBV29-1 and TRBJ1-1; D might be TRBD1 (5 bases). The V gene's germline CDR1 is SQVTM and CDR2 ANQGSEA. The V end was cut by 7 bases, the J end by 6 bases, with 15 bases between. This CDR3 has 12 amino acids.

The chain links TRBV30 to TRBJ2-4; perhaps TRBD1 as D (6 bases). With 4 bases removed from V and 9 bases from J, the gap between germline ends came to 13 bases. The CDR3 covers 12 residues. Germline V CDR1 and CDR2: GTSNPN, SVGIG (reference sequence). The CDR3 DNA reads as TGTGCCTGGACGTCGACAGGCGGCATTCAGTACTTC. Amino acids: CAWTSTGGIQYF.

The chain couples TRBV4-1 to TRBJ2-5; tentative D call: TRBD2 (5 bases). The CDR3 contains 15 residues. The ends were cut back, 5 bases at V and 3 bases at J, with 16 bases in the middle. CDR1 is MGHRA and CDR2 is YSYEKL in the germline V gene. CDR3 region: CASSYRAVGEETQYF. CDR3 sequence (DNA): TGCGCCAGCAGCTACCGAGCGGTAGGAGAAGAGACCCAGTACTTC.

The V and J genes are TRBV5-5 and TRBJ1-1; D gene uncertain. V was pared by 1 base and J by 9 bases, with 10 bases between. The CDR3 is 12 residues long. CDR1 is SGHKS and CDR2 is YYEKEE in the germline V gene (reference sequence). The CDR3 here is CASSLLLGKAFF. The CDR3 DNA sequence: TGTGCCAGCAGCTTGTTGTTGGGGAAAGCTTTCTTT.

Regarding this clone: A much bigger clone sits one base away, suggesting this may be a read error. V usage is TRBV6-5 and J usage is TRBJ2-3, with TRBD2 matching over 7 bases. The CDR3 extends over 14 amino acids. Germline V gene sequence: CDR1 MNHEY, CDR2 SVGAGI. Trimming at V came to 0 bases and at J to 3 bases, leaving 0 bases not matched to a gene. The CDR3: CASSYSRETDTQYF. The CDR3 DNA follows: TGTGCCAGCAGTTACTCGCGGGAGACAGATACGCAGTATTTT.

The chain carries TRBV2 and TRBJ2-7; D not resolved. CDR3 size: 12 residues. V was trimmed by 1 base and J by 5 bases, leaving 6 bases between them. Germline V gene lookup returns CDR1 SNHLY and CDR2 FYNNEI. Here the CDR3 DNA reads TGTGCCAGCAGTGAAGGTGGTAACGAGCAGTACTTC. This gives the protein CASSEGGNEQYF. Full variable domain (rest looked up from reference TRBV2 and TRBJ2-7): EPEVTQTPSHQVTQMGQEVILRCVPISNHLYFYWYRQILGQKVEFLVSFYNNEISEKSEIFDDQFSVERPDGSNFTLKIRSTKLEDSAMYFCASSEGGNEQYFGPGTRLTVT.

The chain is built from TRBV15 and TRBJ2-2, with 8 bases aligning to TRBD1. The CDR3 is 18 amino acids. CDR1 and CDR2 from the germline V gene are LNHNV and YYDKDF (reference sequence). With V trimmed by 1 base and J by 4 bases, 11 bases remained unmatched. The CDR3, as DNA: TGTGCCACCAGCAGAGGTGCATCCGGACAGGGACCCACCGGGGAGCTGTTTTTT. Protein: CATSRGASGQGPTGELFF.

The chain joins TRBV9 to TRBJ2-2; D perhaps matches TRBD1 (5 bases). V was trimmed by 0 bases and J by 5 bases, leaving 5 bases between them. The CDR3 extends over 13 amino acids. The germline gives CDR1 SGDLS, CDR2 YYNGEE. CDR3 region: CASSVGQTGELFF. Written as DNA, the CDR3 is TGTGCCAGCAGCGTAGGACAGACCGGGGAGCTGTTTTTT.

This chain joins TRBV9 and TRBJ2-7, with 11 bases lining up with TRBD2. J lost 2 bases, V lost 3 bases, and 4 bases had no gene match. Germline V CDR1 and CDR2: SGDLS, YYNGEE. This CDR3 has 15 amino acids. CDR3 sequence reads: CASSASSGGAYEQYF. CDR3 coding DNA: TGTGCCAGCAGCGCCAGTAGCGGGGGGGCCTACGAGCAGTACTTC.

This chain joins TRBV5-1 and TRBJ1-1; 7 nucleotides agree with TRBD1. J gave up 5 bases and V 0 bases, and 4 bases lay outside the gene matches. Germline V lookup: CDR1 SGHRS, CDR2 YFSETQ. The CDR3 totals 14 residues. CDR3 bases: TGCGCCAGCAGCTTGGGACAGGGTGTGACTGAAGCTTTCTTT. The encoded protein is CASSLGQGVTEAFF.

This clone was detected once. V usage is TRBV7-2 and J usage is TRBJ2-5; tentatively, D is TRBD1 or TRBD2 (5 bases each). This CDR3 is built from 15 residues. Trimming removed 5 bases at V and 5 bases at J, with 18 bases between. Germline-derived CDR1 and CDR2 are SGHTA and FQGNSA. The CDR3 coding sequence is TGTGCCAGCAGCCGGGGCTTAGCCGTTGGGGAGACCCAGTACTTC. Protein sequence: CASSRGLAVGETQYF.

This clone was found once. CDR3 bases: TGTGCCAGCAGCTCCGCACCGGGGAGCACAGATACGCAGTATTTT. It is translated as CASSSAPGSTDTQYF. V and J are TRBV7-7 and TRBJ2-3; D might be TRBD2 (5 bases). The CDR3 length is 15 residues. Trimming took off 4 bases at V and 0 bases at J, with 11 bases between the two ends. CDR1 is SSHAT and CDR2 is FNYEAQ in the germline V gene (reference sequence).

The chain links TRBV7-9 to TRBJ2-5; TRBD2 matches 8 bases. The V and J ends lost 5 bases and 3 bases, in that order; junction bases with no gene match: 2. CDR3 length: 13 amino acids. Germline CDR1 reads SEHNR; CDR2 reads FQNEAQ (reference sequence). CDR3 coding DNA: TGTGCCAGCAGCGTCGGGGGGGAAGAGACCCAGTACTTC. Translation gives CASSVGGEETQYF.

Only a few counts were recorded for this clone. This chain connects TRBV10-1 to TRBJ1-4; TRBD1 matches at 9 bases. In germline, CDR1 is WNHNN, CDR2 SYGVQD (reference sequence). This CDR3 region has 14 residues. With V trimmed by 5 bases and J by 6 bases, 4 bases remained unmatched. CDR3 amino acids: CASSRDREYEKLFF. CDR3 in DNA: TGCGCCAGCAGTCGGGACAGGGAGTATGAAAAACTGTTTTTT.